These 4 T cell receptor beta chains share one sample of origin, sequenced in a study of T cell repertoires in ileal Crohn's disease. Measured with immunoSEQ multiplex PCR; TCRdb has only the in-frame clones, and not every one. This table holds 25,000 to 30,000 clones, just under 80% found once. Sequencing was done on a sample of ileal tissue. The receptors were gathered from an adult with Crohn's disease.

The J gene is TRBJ2-6, the V gene TRBV27, with D possibly TRBD2 on 6 matching bases. CDR3 length equals 15 residues. The germline V and J ends were trimmed by 6 bases and 1 base, with 10 bases remaining between them. Germline V gives CDR1 MNHEY, CDR2 SMNVEV (reference sequence). The CDR3 sequence: CASRTGVSGANVLTF. CDR3 coding DNA: TGTGCCAGCAGAACGGGAGTTTCTGGGGCCAACGTCCTGACTTTC.

The rearrangement uses TRBV18 and TRBJ2-1; TRBD2 matches 11 bases. After removal of 6 bases from V and 0 bases from J, the junction contained 7 bases not matched to a gene. Germline loops: CDR1 KGHSH, CDR2 LQKENI. This CDR3 has 17 amino acids. The CDR3 DNA reads TGTGCCAGCTCCAGACTAGCGGGACCGAGCTCCTACAATGAGCAGTTCTTC. This translates into CASSRLAGPSSYNEQFF.

This clone came up once. The chain is built from TRBV5-8 and TRBJ1-1; the D is unclear. Germline lookup yields CDR1 SGHTS and CDR2 YDEGEE. Trimming removed 3 bases at V and 0 bases at J, with 15 bases between. The CDR3 spans 16 residues. The DNA for the CDR3 is TGTGCCAGCAGCTATTGGACGGGGAAGCTGAACACTGAAGCTTTCTTT. It codes for CASSYWTGKLNTEAFF.

This chain uses TRBV14 with TRBJ1-2; 9 positions match TRBD1. Germline V gene data show CDR1 as SGHDN and CDR2 as FVKESK. The CDR3 has 17 amino acids. V trimming: 6 bases; J trimming: 6 bases; junction bases outside the gene matches: 17. For the CDR3, the DNA is TGTGCCAGCAGTCGGAAAGGGGGGACAGGGAAGTACGATGGCTACACCTTC. This gives the protein CASSRKGGTGKYDGYTF.